Following are 24 T cell receptor beta chains from one sample sequenced in a study of T cells in severe cutaneous drug reactions. TCR subtype-specific primers in iRepertoire multiplex PCR prepared libraries for bulk and single-cell sequencing. TCRdb re-called the multiplex PCR reads and gives one entry per CDR3 protein, without DNA. The sample's table shows roughly 2,000 distinct CDR3 sequences. Sequenced patients had Stevens-Johnson syndrome or toxic epidermal necrolysis caused by carbamazepine. The sequenced sample consisted of PBMCs. Source of these receptors: a human donor with Stevens-Johnson syndrome, a severe cutaneous drug reaction.

V is TRBV5-1 and J is TRBJ1-5. CDR3 length equals 13 residues. The germline CDR1 and CDR2 sequences are SGHRS and YFSETQ. The CDR3 spells CASSFYGNQPQHF. Variable domain in full (rest from reference TRBV5-1 and TRBJ1-5): KAGVTQTPRYLIKTRGQQVTLSCSPISGHRSVSWYQQTPGQGLQFLFEYFSETQRNKGNFPGRFSGRQFSNSRSEMNVSTLELGDSALYLCASSFYGNQPQHFGDGTRLSIL.

The rearrangement joins TRBV27 to TRBJ2-7. This CDR3 is 14 amino acids long. The germline V gene has CDR1 MNHEY and CDR2 SMNVEV (reference sequence). The CDR3 is CASSPYTASYEQYF.

V is TRBV6-5 and J is TRBJ2-7; lacking DNA, the TRBD1 call made by TCRdb goes unchecked. Looked up from germline, CDR1 is MNHEY and CDR2 is SVGAGI. There are 14 residues in the CDR3. This CDR3 is CASRTVQGAREQYF.

The chain has TRBV4-1 and TRBJ2-1; TCRdb's D gene call, TRBD1, goes unchecked for lack of DNA. This CDR3 region has 16 residues. The germline V gene has CDR1 MGHRA and CDR2 YSYEKL. CDR3 loop: CASSHGGGELGNEQFF.

This clonotype is deemed medium-sized by its frequency. The chain is built from TRBV27 and TRBJ2-3; lacking DNA, the TRBD2 call made by TCRdb goes unchecked. This CDR3 has 15 amino acids. Germline V lookup: CDR1 MNHEY, CDR2 SMNVEV (reference sequence). This CDR3 reads CASSWTSGRIDTQYF.

The rearrangement links TRBV20-1 to TRBJ1-1. The germline CDR1 and CDR2 sequences are DFQATT and SNEGSKA (reference sequence). This CDR3 has 14 residues. This chain's CDR3 is CSAPVEQRYTEAFF.

This rearrangement joins TRBV24-1 to TRBJ2-1; TCRdb selects TRBD2, and the lack of DNA leaves this call unchecked. The CDR3 runs to 14 residues. Germline V gives CDR1 KGHDR, CDR2 SFDVKD. The CDR3 spells CATSGQGGGNEQFF.

This clonotype counts as medium-sized by frequency. The V call is TRBV5-1, the J call TRBJ2-5; no DNA is available, so the TRBD1 call from TCRdb remains unchecked. The CDR3 contains 15 residues. Germline V gene lookup returns CDR1 SGHRS and CDR2 YFSETQ. The CDR3 spells CASSSRDRESETQYF.

This clonotype ranks as medium-sized in terms of frequency. The chain uses TRBV5-1 and TRBJ2-5. This CDR3 spans 15 amino acids. Per germline, CDR1 SGHRS and CDR2 YFSETQ. The CDR3 sequence is CASSLFGKGRETQYF.

Measured by frequency, this clonotype is medium-sized. The V call is TRBV5-8, the J call TRBJ2-3; TCRdb calls TRBD2, which cannot be checked without DNA. The CDR3 has 15 residues. Germline values: CDR1 SGHTS, CDR2 YDEGEE. The CDR3 spells CASNPTSGGADTQYF. The whole variable domain, filled in from reference TRBV5-8 and TRBJ2-3, reads EAGVTQSPTHLIKTRGQQATLRCSPISGHTSVYWYQQALGLGLQFLLWYDEGEERNRGNFPPRFSGRQFPNYSSELNVNALELEDSALYLCASNPTSGGADTQYFGPGTRLTVL.

Measured by frequency, this clonotype is large (0.1 to 1%). The genes are TRBV15 and TRBJ1-1. Germline V CDR1 and CDR2: LNHNV, YYDKDF (reference sequence). This CDR3 has 14 residues. CDR3 loop: CATSTLVGDTEAFF.

The rearrangement joins TRBV7-2 to TRBJ2-3; TCRdb proposes TRBD2, but this gene call is untestable without DNA. This CDR3 contains 16 residues. Germline V gives CDR1 SGHTA, CDR2 FQGNSA. The CDR3 sequence is CASSRLAGGNTDTQYF. The variable domain in full, with the rest retrieved from reference TRBV7-2 and TRBJ2-3, is GAGVSQSPSNKVTEKGKDVELRCDPISGHTALYWYRQSLGQGLEFLIYFQGNSAPDKSGLPSDRFSAERTGGSVSTLTIQRTQQEDSAVYLCASSRLAGGNTDTQYFGPGTRLTVL.

The rearrangement links TRBV11-2 to TRBJ2-5. This CDR3 contains 11 residues. Germline lookup yields CDR1 SGHAT and CDR2 FQNNGV. The CDR3 reads CASSTQETQYF.

In terms of frequency, this clonotype is medium-sized. The chain recombines TRBV2 with TRBJ1-1. Germline V CDR1 and CDR2: SNHLY, FYNNEI. This CDR3 spans 12 amino acids. This CDR3 is CASSVSNTEAFF.

By frequency, this clonotype is medium-sized. The rearrangement links TRBV4-1 to TRBJ2-3; TCRdb gives TRBD2 as the D gene, but with no DNA this cannot be confirmed. CDR1 and CDR2 (germline): MGHRA, YSYEKL. The CDR3 length is 17 residues. CDR3 region: CASSQELAGGPRDTQYF.

Its frequency marks this clonotype as medium-sized (0.01 to 0.1%). The chain joins TRBV11-2 to TRBJ2-3. This CDR3 has 12 amino acids. CDR1 is SGHAT and CDR2 is FQNNGV in the germline V gene. This CDR3 reads CASSLVTDTQYF.

The chain couples TRBV5-1 to TRBJ1-3. Per germline, CDR1 SGHRS and CDR2 YFSETQ. The CDR3 is made up of 14 amino acids. The CDR3 loop is CASSLGDSGNTIYF.

According to its frequency, this clonotype is medium-sized. The chain uses TRBV19 and TRBJ1-1; TCRdb names TRBD1, which stays unverified in the absence of DNA. This CDR3 contains 16 residues. CDR1 LNHDA and CDR2 SQIVND come from the germline V gene (reference sequence). The CDR3 protein is CASRTGGTPRNTEAFF.

Its frequency marks this clonotype as medium-sized. The V gene is TRBV19, the J gene TRBJ1-3. Germline loops: CDR1 LNHDA, CDR2 SQIVND (reference sequence). The CDR3 loop spans 16 amino acids. The CDR3 protein is CASTRGGESSGNTIYF. Full variable domain (rest looked up from reference TRBV19 and TRBJ1-3): DGGITQSPKYLFRKEGQNVTLSCEQNLNHDAMYWYRQDPGQGLRLIYYSQIVNDFQKGDIAEGYSVSREKKESFPLTVTSAQKNPTAFYLCASTRGGESSGNTIYFGEGSWLTVV.

V usage is TRBV5-4 and J usage is TRBJ1-3; TCRdb selects TRBD1, and the lack of DNA leaves this call unchecked. The germline V gene has CDR1 SGHNT and CDR2 YYREEE (reference sequence). The CDR3 is 15 residues long. CDR3 amino acids: CASSLGPGAGNTIYF.

The chain couples TRBV4-3 to TRBJ2-6. The CDR3 length is 16 residues. In germline, CDR1 is LGHNA, CDR2 YSLEER. CDR3 protein: CASSQEERSGANVLTF.

V gene TRBV6-5 combines with J gene TRBJ2-5; TCRdb's assignment of TRBD1 cannot be checked, as there is no DNA. The germline CDR1 and CDR2 sequences are MNHEY and SVGAGI. The CDR3 is 14 residues long. The CDR3 region is CASSSRGLAETQYF.

This clonotype is large by frequency. Here the CDR3 reads CASRTGNVLEQYF. V usage is TRBV27 and J usage is TRBJ2-7; TCRdb proposes TRBD1, but this gene call is untestable without DNA. This CDR3 has 13 amino acids. CDR1 and CDR2 (germline): MNHEY, SMNVEV (reference sequence).

The V and J genes are TRBV4-1 and TRBJ2-7; without DNA, the TCRdb call of TRBD1 cannot be checked. CDR1 MGHRA and CDR2 YSYEKL come from the germline V gene. The length of the CDR3 is 16 residues. This CDR3 reads CASSQDARTGAFEQYF.